Following are 24 T cell receptor beta chains from one sample sequenced in a study of shared clonotypes between healthy human individuals. Repertoires were generated with immunoSEQ multiplex PCR, while TCRdb's copy carries only in-frame clones and drops some. The data hold about 2.4 million clones, with around nine tenths observed a single time. Sequencing used naive CD4+ T cells sorted from blood. Subset meaning: CD45RA+ positively selected. The receptors shown here come from a man aged 18 to 30 in good health.

The chain recombines TRBV27 with TRBJ1-2; TRBD1 might be the D (6 bases). Germline values: CDR1 MNHEY, CDR2 SMNVEV (reference sequence). The CDR3 spans 15 residues. Trimming pared 7 bases from V and 4 bases from J, leaving 19 bases between. The CDR3 DNA reads as TGTGCCAGCACCCCACTTCCTGGACAGTCCTATGGCTACACCTTC. Translating it yields CASTPLPGQSYGYTF.

J is TRBJ2-7 and V is TRBV19; D perhaps matches TRBD2 (6 bases). V lost 0 bases to trimming and J lost 0 bases, with 9 bases between them. Germline CDR1 is LNHDA and CDR2 is SQIVND (reference sequence). CDR3 size: 15 residues. Here the CDR3 reads CASSIDPTSSYEQYF. For the CDR3, the DNA is TGTGCCAGTAGTATAGATCCGACTAGCTCCTACGAGCAGTACTTC.

Turning to this clone: The sample has other DNA sequences that encode this CDR3 too. The CDR3 region is CASSRDRDSPLHF. CDR3 nucleotides: TGTGCCAGCAGTCGGGACAGGGATTCACCCCTCCACTTT. The genes are TRBV6-5 and TRBJ1-6; TRBD1 agrees at 9 bases. Germline V gives CDR1 MNHEY, CDR2 SVGAGI. The length of the CDR3 is 13 residues. Unmatched junction bases numbered 1, after V lost 5 bases and J lost 8 bases.

The chain couples TRBV5-1 to TRBJ1-3; 7 bases agree with TRBD1. CDR1 and CDR2 from the germline V gene are SGHRS and YFSETQ. The CDR3 is 18 amino acids. Losses at the gene ends were 4 bases for V and 0 bases for J; bases not matched to a gene: 13. CDR3 DNA: TGCGCCAGCAGCCCGGACCGGGACAGTCGTTTCTCTGGAAACACCATATATTTT. This gives the protein CASSPDRDSRFSGNTIYF.

This clone was found a few times. The same CDR3 can be traced to other DNA sequences in this sample. The chain has TRBV7-9 and TRBJ1-1; no reliable D call. In germline, CDR1 is SEHNR, CDR2 FQNEAQ (reference sequence). V was trimmed by 1 base and J by 6 bases, leaving 6 bases between them. This CDR3 is 12 amino acids long. CDR3 nucleotide sequence: TGTGCCAGCAGCTTAGGTGGAGCTGAAGCTTTCTTT. Translated: CASSLGGAEAFF.

The rearrangement links TRBV27 to TRBJ1-2; weak D call: TRBD1 (6 bases). The germline V gene has CDR1 MNHEY and CDR2 SMNVEV (reference sequence). The CDR3 loop spans 14 amino acids. V lost 5 bases, J lost 0 bases, and 10 bases lay in between. The CDR3 DNA follows: TGTGCCAGCAGTCCCAGGACAGCTAACTATGGCTACACCTTC. It is translated as CASSPRTANYGYTF.

The CDR3 DNA follows: TGTGCCAGCAGCCAGGGGACTAACACCGGGGAGCTGTTTTTT. Its translation is CASSQGTNTGELFF. V is TRBV11-3 and J is TRBJ2-2; D might be TRBD1 or TRBD2, each matching 6 bases. V lost 5 bases and J 2 bases, leaving 9 bases between the germline ends. The CDR3 is made up of 14 amino acids. From germline, CDR1 is SGHNT and CDR2 YENEEA.

CDR3 sequence reads: CASSPREGVRDTQYF. CDR3 bases: TGTGCCAGCTCACCACGGGAGGGGGTCAGGGATACGCAGTATTTT. The V gene is TRBV18, the J gene TRBJ2-3, with D possibly matching TRBD2 (7 bases). Between the trimmed V and J ends, which lost 1 base and 6 bases, there was a span of 14 bases. There are 15 residues in the CDR3. Germline V gene lookup returns CDR1 KGHSH and CDR2 LQKENI.

V usage is TRBV4-1 and J usage is TRBJ2-7, with D perhaps matching TRBD2 (6 bases). The V end was cut by 0 bases, the J end by 4 bases, with 19 bases between. The CDR3 totals 17 residues. Germline V gene data show CDR1 as MGHRA and CDR2 as YSYEKL. DNA of the CDR3: TGCGCCAGCAGCCAAGATTCTTACGGGACTGGAATGTACGAGCAGTACTTC. It translates to CASSQDSYGTGMYEQYF.

The chain employs TRBV15 and TRBJ2-3, with 16 bases fitting TRBD2. The germline gives CDR1 LNHNV, CDR2 YYDKDF (reference sequence). The CDR3 has 18 amino acids. Trimming at V came to 6 bases and at J to 0 bases, leaving 6 bases not matched to a gene. The CDR3 DNA reads as TGTGCCACCAGTTTCGGGACTAGCGGGAGGGCTAGCACAGATACGCAGTATTTT. Protein: CATSFGTSGRASTDTQYF.

The CDR3 reads CASTQGQYNEQFF. CDR3 sequence (DNA): TGTGCCTCCACCCAGGGACAGTACAATGAGCAGTTCTTC. The chain combines TRBV30 with TRBJ2-1, with 7 bases lining up with TRBD1. J lost 4 bases, V lost 7 bases, and 7 bases had no gene match. Germline values: CDR1 GTSNPN, CDR2 SVGIG (reference sequence). The CDR3 has 13 residues. Looking up the rest from reference TRBV30 and TRBJ2-1 gives the full variable domain: SQTIHQWPATLVQPVGSPLSLECTVEGTSNPNLYWYRQAAGRGLQLLFYSVGIGQISSEVPQNLSASRPQDRQFILSSKKLLLSDSGFYLCASTQGQYNEQFFGPGTRLTVL.

This clone was seen a single time. The V gene is TRBV5-4, the J gene TRBJ1-4; 9 bases match TRBD1. Germline-derived CDR1 and CDR2 are SGHNT and YYREEE (reference sequence). This CDR3 comprises 16 residues. After removal of 2 bases from V and 5 bases from J, the junction contained 7 bases not matched to a gene. The CDR3 DNA reads as TGTGCCAGCAGCTTACGCGAAGGGACAGGGAATGAAAAACTGTTTTTT. It codes for CASSLREGTGNEKLFF. The full variable domain, in which reference TRBV5-4 and TRBJ1-4 provide the parts outside the CDR3, is ETGVTQSPTHLIKTRGQQVTLRCSSQSGHNTVSWYQQALGQGPQFIFQYYREEENGRGNFPPRFSGLQFPNYSSELNVNALELDDSALYLCASSLREGTGNEKLFFGSGTQLSVL.

The chain couples TRBV6-4 to TRBJ2-7, with 8 bases fitting TRBD1. The ends lost 5 bases at V and 5 bases at J; junction bases unmatched: 14. CDR3 length equals 16 residues. Germline V gives CDR1 MRHNA, CDR2 SNTAGT. CDR3 amino acids: CASSRGQGLVRNEQYF. The CDR3 DNA reads as TGTGCCAGCAGTCGTGGACAGGGACTGGTCAGGAACGAGCAGTACTTC.

V usage is TRBV5-1 and J usage is TRBJ1-4; TRBD1 matches 10 bases. V shed 0 bases and J 7 bases; nucleotides not matched to a gene: 3. The CDR3 has 15 amino acids. Germline lookup yields CDR1 SGHRS and CDR2 YFSETQ. The CDR3: CASSLGQGAGEKLFF. The CDR3, as DNA: TGCGCCAGCAGCTTGGGACAGGGGGCGGGTGAAAAACTGTTTTTT.

The chain recombines TRBV5-1 with TRBJ2-5, with 7 bases lining up with TRBD1. The CDR3 sequence is 15 residues long. Germline CDR1 SGHRS, CDR2 YFSETQ. V shed 0 bases and J 6 bases; nucleotides not matched to a gene: 8. CDR3 sequence reads: CASSLVDRDWKTQYF. CDR3 coding DNA: TGCGCCAGCAGCTTGGTTGACAGGGATTGGAAGACCCAGTACTTC.

The chain uses TRBV19 and TRBJ1-4; D is unclear. The CDR3 is made up of 23 amino acids. The germline gives CDR1 LNHDA, CDR2 SQIVND (reference sequence). V dropped 7 bases and J dropped 0 bases, with 36 bases sitting between them. This chain's CDR3 is CASILSRRAEHPLTSSTNEKLFF. The CDR3 bases are TGTGCCAGTATCCTATCGCGCCGGGCCGAACACCCCCTGACATCATCAACTAATGAAAAACTGTTTTTT.

With regard to this clone: This sample also contains other DNA sequences that code for the same CDR3. This chain links TRBV7-9 with TRBJ2-5; D call uncertain. V lost 5 bases and J 4 bases, leaving 8 bases between the germline ends. The V gene's germline CDR1 is SEHNR and CDR2 FQNEAQ (reference sequence). The CDR3 loop spans 12 amino acids. As DNA, the CDR3 is TGTGCCAGCAGCCCCCTCGCAGAGACCCAGTACTTC. It encodes CASSPLAETQYF.

This clone came up once. The sample holds other DNA sequences that translate to the same CDR3. The chain combines TRBV7-2 with TRBJ2-3, with D tentatively TRBD1 (5 bases). The CDR3 runs 15 residues. CDR1 SGHTA and CDR2 FQGNSA come from the germline V gene. Trimming took 1 base from V and 3 from J, leaving 11 bases between them. CDR3: CASSLVGQGTDTQYF. The CDR3 DNA follows: TGTGCCAGCAGCTTAGTAGGGCAGGGAACAGATACGCAGTATTTT. The full variable domain, with the rest looked up from reference TRBV7-2 and TRBJ2-3, is GAGVSQSPSNKVTEKGKDVELRCDPISGHTALYWYRQSLGQGLEFLIYFQGNSAPDKSGLPSDRFSAERTGGSVSTLTIQRTQQEDSAVYLCASSLVGQGTDTQYFGPGTRLTVL.

Remarks on this clone: Other nucleotide sequences in the sample specify the same CDR3. CDR3 protein: CASSFTTDTQYF. The CDR3 coding sequence is TGCGCCAGCAGCTTTACAACAGATACGCAGTATTTT. The chain combines TRBV5-1 with TRBJ2-3, with no clear D. The germline CDR1 and CDR2 sequences are SGHRS and YFSETQ. The V and J ends lost 2 bases and 3 bases respectively, with 4 bases between them. The CDR3 runs to 12 residues.

The chain carries TRBV7-2 and TRBJ1-2; D is unresolved. The CDR3 has 11 residues. V was cut by 7 bases and J by 4 bases, with 7 bases left in between. Germline values: CDR1 SGHTA, CDR2 FQGNSA. In DNA, the CDR3 is TGTGCCAGCACCACGAGCTATGGCTACACCTTC. Translation: CASTTSYGYTF. Full variable domain (outside the CDR3, taken from reference TRBV7-2 and TRBJ1-2): GAGVSQSPSNKVTEKGKDVELRCDPISGHTALYWYRQSLGQGLEFLIYFQGNSAPDKSGLPSDRFSAERTGGSVSTLTIQRTQQEDSAVYLCASTTSYGYTFGSGTRLTVV.

The chain couples TRBV28 to TRBJ1-3, with D possibly matching TRBD1 (6 bases). The germline V and J ends were trimmed by 7 bases and 0 bases, with 16 bases remaining between them. Germline V lookup: CDR1 MDHEN, CDR2 SYDVKM. This CDR3 contains 16 residues. The CDR3 loop reads CASTAPDRSSGNTIYF. Here the CDR3 DNA reads TGTGCCAGCACCGCCCCGGACAGATCCTCTGGAAACACCATATATTTT. The whole variable domain, remainder taken from reference TRBV28 and TRBJ1-3, is DVKVTQSSRYLVKRTGEKVFLECVQDMDHENMFWYRQDPGLGLRLIYFSYDVKMKEKGDIPEGYSVSREKKERFSLILESASTNQTSMYLCASTAPDRSSGNTIYFGEGSWLTVV.

As to this clone: Other DNA sequences in this specimen translate into the identical CDR3. The genes are TRBV7-2 and TRBJ2-7, with 11 bases that match TRBD2. The CDR3 totals 15 residues. V was clipped by 6 bases and J by 3 bases; unmatched bases: 7. Per the germline V gene, CDR1 is SGHTA and CDR2 is FQGNSA. The CDR3 region is CASSRTGTSGYEQYF. For the CDR3, the DNA is TGTGCCAGCAGTCGTACCGGGACTAGCGGCTACGAGCAGTACTTC.

V is TRBV5-1 and J is TRBJ1-4, with TRBD1 matching over 7 bases. Germline CDR1 SGHRS, CDR2 YFSETQ. With 2 bases clipped from V and 2 bases from J, the junction kept 9 bases outside the gene matches. The CDR3 has 17 residues. The CDR3 nucleotides are TGCGCCAGCAGCTTCAACTTACAGGGGAGCACTAATGAAAAACTGTTTTTT. The encoded protein is CASSFNLQGSTNEKLFF.

CDR3 amino acids: CSVLGVAASYEQYF. The CDR3 nucleotides are TGCAGCGTCCTCGGGGTAGCGGCCTCCTACGAGCAGTACTTC. The genes are TRBV29-1 and TRBJ2-7; D perhaps matches TRBD2 (6 bases). From germline, CDR1 is SQVTM and CDR2 ANQGSEA. V lost 6 bases, J lost 0 bases, and 15 bases lay in between. The CDR3 totals 14 residues.